Shown below are 5 T cell receptor beta chains from a single sample sequenced in a study of Ad26.COV2.S vaccination and SARS-CoV-2 variants. Repertoires were generated with immunoSEQ multiplex PCR, while TCRdb's copy carries only in-frame clones and drops some. Here the sample spans roughly 380,000 clones, 87% being singletons. This sample's treatment: some 20 received Ad26.COV2.S at low or high dose, single or two shots; several received placebo; per-sample allocation not given. At day 63 after the first vaccine or placebo injection, samples were drawn. This specimen was peripheral blood, taken in a trial of Ad26.COV2.S vaccine versus placebo. Receptors were obtained from a person between 18 and 59 years old who received the Ad26.COV2.S COVID-19 vaccine or a placebo.

For the CDR3, the DNA is TGTGCCAGCAGCTTACTAGCGGGGGCCCTCAATGAGCAGTTCTTC. It specifies CASSLLAGALNEQFF. This chain joins TRBV7-3 and TRBJ2-1; 10 positions match TRBD2. Per germline, CDR1 SGHTA and CDR2 FQGTGA. V gave up 2 bases and J gave up 6 bases; unmatched junction bases: 4. There are 15 residues in the CDR3.

This clone was seen a handful of times. The chain joins TRBV5-1 to TRBJ2-7, with D possibly being TRBD1 or TRBD2 (5 bases each). The CDR3 runs to 14 residues. Trimming took 10 bases from V and 4 from J, leaving 21 bases between them. Per germline, CDR1 SGHRS and CDR2 YFSETQ. In DNA, the CDR3 is TGCGCCGGTACCTCCCCGAGGGGCTGGTACGAGCAGTACTTC. It yields the protein CAGTSPRGWYEQYF.

In DNA, the CDR3 is TGTGCCAGCAGTGAGGGACAGGGGGGGCCCTACGAGCAGTACTTC. Protein sequence: CASSEGQGGPYEQYF. This chain links TRBV6-1 with TRBJ2-7, with TRBD1 identical over 11 bases. This CDR3 comprises 15 residues. Germline trimming cut 3 bases from V and 2 bases from J; bases unmatched to any gene: 3. Germline lookup yields CDR1 MNHNS and CDR2 SASEGT.

This chain uses TRBV7-3 with TRBJ1-2, with 8 nucleotides matching TRBD1. Trimming removed 5 bases from V and 6 bases from J; junction bases left unmatched: 5. The CDR3 extends over 13 amino acids. Germline V gives CDR1 SGHTA, CDR2 FQGTGA. CDR3 nucleotide sequence: TGTGCCAGCAGCAACACAGGGGGGGATGGCTACACCTTC. Translated, it gives CASSNTGGDGYTF.

This sequence joins TRBV2 and TRBJ2-7; TRBD1 agrees at 8 bases. Germline CDR1 reads SNHLY; CDR2 reads FYNNEI. The CDR3 has 14 amino acids. V lost 7 bases and J lost 2; bases outside the gene matches: 7. CDR3 nucleotides: TGTGCCAGCATTGGGACAGGATTAACCTACGAGCAGTACTTC. This sequence encodes CASIGTGLTYEQYF.